This is a list of T cell receptor beta chains from one sample in a study of blood T cell repertoires in COVID-19. Profiling relied on immunoSEQ multiplex PCR, and the TCRdb table lists in-frame clones only, not all of them. The sample records about 270,000 clones, approximately 81% being singletons. Sequencing input: peripheral blood. The source is a woman between 18 and 29 years old with acute or convalescent COVID-19. Both conserved end residues are part of each CDR3. The D gene is left open where the match is weak. Not every row has a clone size; where given, it reads once, few, many or a size class.

cdr3_aa: CASSQGLQGQGGTEAFF
cdr3_nt: TGCGCCAGCAGCCAAGGGCTCCAGGGACAGGGAGGAACTGAAGCTTTCTTT
d_call: TRBD1
v_call: TRBV4-3
clone_size: NA
j_call: TRBJ1-1

cdr3_aa: CASSQDSGGGGNTEAFF
cdr3_nt: TGCGCCAGCAGCCAAGATTCAGGGGGCGGGGGGAACACTGAAGCTTTCTTT
d_call: TRBD1
v_call: TRBV4-3
clone_size: NA
j_call: TRBJ1-1

cdr3_aa: CASSLGSGQETQYF
cdr3_nt: TGCGCCAGCAGCTTGGGTTCGGGACAAGAGACCCAGTACTTC
d_call: NA
v_call: TRBV5-1
clone_size: NA
j_call: TRBJ2-5

cdr3_aa: CASSNRLAGGNEQLF
cdr3_nt: TGTGCCAGCAGCAACAGACTAGCGGGAGGCAATGAGCAGCTCTTC
d_call: TRBD2
v_call: TRBV6-5
clone_size: once
j_call: TRBJ2-1

cdr3_aa: CASSLAHPRAGYGYTF
cdr3_nt: TGTGCCAGCAGCTTAGCGCACCCCAGGGCTGGCTATGGCTACACCTTC
d_call: NA
v_call: TRBV7-8
clone_size: NA
j_call: TRBJ1-2

cdr3_aa: CASFDGGANYGYTF
cdr3_nt: TGCGCCTCCTTTGACGGGGGGGCTAACTATGGCTACACCTTC
d_call: NA
v_call: TRBV5-1
clone_size: few
j_call: TRBJ1-2

cdr3_aa: CASSLNSAVIDTQYF
cdr3_nt: TGCGCCAGCAGCCTTAACTCGGCGGTGATAGATACGCAGTATTTT
d_call: NA
v_call: TRBV4-3
clone_size: once
j_call: TRBJ2-3

cdr3_aa: CSASHQLAFF
cdr3_nt: TGCAGTGCTTCTCACCAGTTGGCTTTCTTT
d_call: NA
v_call: TRBV20-1
clone_size: NA
j_call: TRBJ1-1

cdr3_aa: CASSFSGNYEQYF
cdr3_nt: TGTGCCAGCAGTTTTTCAGGGAACTACGAGCAGTACTTC
d_call: NA
v_call: TRBV12-3/TRBV12-4
clone_size: few
j_call: TRBJ2-7

cdr3_aa: CASSPAGGPNTGELFF
cdr3_nt: TGTGCCAGCAGTCCCGCCGGGGGGCCTAACACCGGGGAGCTGTTTTTT
d_call: NA
v_call: TRBV2
clone_size: NA
j_call: TRBJ2-2

cdr3_aa: CASSYGQESYGYTF
cdr3_nt: TGTGCCAGCAGTTACGGCCAGGAAAGCTATGGCTACACCTTC
d_call: NA
v_call: TRBV6-9
clone_size: NA
j_call: TRBJ1-2

cdr3_aa: CASSLILGPGQPYEQYF
cdr3_nt: TGTGCCAGCAGTTTAATTCTTGGACCGGGACAGCCCTACGAGCAGTACTTC
d_call: TRBD1
v_call: TRBV28
clone_size: NA
j_call: TRBJ2-7

cdr3_aa: CSAKTGGNTEAFF
cdr3_nt: TGCAGCGCCAAGACAGGAGGGAACACTGAAGCTTTCTTT
d_call: NA
v_call: TRBV29-1
clone_size: NA
j_call: TRBJ1-1

cdr3_aa: CASSRGTGSTEAFF
cdr3_nt: TGTGCCAGCAGTCGAGGGACAGGTAGCACTGAAGCTTTCTTT
d_call: TRBD1
v_call: TRBV11-3
clone_size: NA
j_call: TRBJ1-1

cdr3_aa: CASRREWLADTQYF
cdr3_nt: TGTGCCAGCAGACGGGAGTGGCTCGCAGATACGCAGTATTTT
d_call: NA
v_call: TRBV6-5
clone_size: NA
j_call: TRBJ2-3

cdr3_aa: CASSRGEGNEQYF
cdr3_nt: TGTGCCAGTAGTAGGGGGGAGGGGAACGAGCAGTACTTC
d_call: TRBD2
v_call: TRBV19
clone_size: NA
j_call: TRBJ2-7